A single sample is the source of the 32 T cell receptor beta chains below, sequenced in a study of T-cell memory formation after mild COVID-19. MiXCR, run by TCRdb on the 5' RACE reads, gives a single entry per CDR3 protein. The repertoire consists of under 200,000 distinct CDR3 sequences, with roughly 28% occurring once and the leading ten covering around 12%. Input material: PBMCs or a T cell subset sorted from them (not recorded which). Every receptor here comes from an adult woman who had mild COVID-19 (a few samples of this study predate the infection). Cell type and time point are not known.

The sample holds a few counts of this clonotype. This chain uses TRBV7-2 with TRBJ2-3; D might be TRBD1 (5 bases). The germline gives CDR1 SGHTA, CDR2 FQGNSA. The CDR3 has 15 amino acids. V lost 5 bases and J 0 bases, leaving 12 bases between the germline ends. In nucleotides, the CDR3 is TGTGCCAGCAGCGCACGACAGCCTAGCACAGATACGCAGTATTTT. Translating it yields CASSARQPSTDTQYF.

A few counts support this clonotype. The chain employs TRBV3-1 and TRBJ1-4, with a weak D call TRBD1 (5 bases). V gave up 4 bases and J gave up 7 bases, with 16 bases separating them. The CDR3 has 15 amino acids. The germline V gene encodes CDR1 LGHDT and CDR2 YNNKEL (reference sequence). CDR3 sequence: CASSPGTALREKLFF. CDR3 bases: TGTGCCAGCAGCCCGGGGACCGCTCTCCGTGAAAAACTGTTTTTT.

This clonotype was detected a few times. The V and J genes are TRBV4-1 and TRBJ1-3, with no clear D. Trimming pared 4 bases from V and 2 bases from J, leaving 15 bases between. Per germline, CDR1 MGHRA and CDR2 YSYEKL. The CDR3 is 16 amino acids. CDR3 nucleotides: TGCGCCAGCAGCCTAATCGGGCCGTGGGCTGGAAACACCATATATTTT. It specifies CASSLIGPWAGNTIYF.

J is TRBJ2-7 and V is TRBV5-1; TRBD2 might be the D (6 bases). This CDR3 comprises 13 residues. Per the germline V gene, CDR1 is SGHRS and CDR2 is YFSETQ. The V end was cut by 3 bases, the J end by 3 bases, with 10 bases between. Here the CDR3 reads CASSYGSGYEQYF. Here the CDR3 DNA reads TGCGCCAGCAGCTACGGGAGCGGCTACGAGCAGTACTTC.

This clonotype was seen a handful of times. As DNA, the CDR3 is TGTGCCAGCAGTTCGCAAACCCTAGCGGGGGATTACACCGGGGAGCTGTTTTTT. Translated: CASSSQTLAGDYTGELFF. The chain combines TRBV6-5 with TRBJ2-2, with 10 bases lining up with TRBD2. CDR1 is MNHEY and CDR2 is SVGAGI in the germline V gene. The V segment lost 4 bases and the J segment 3 bases; nucleotides outside the gene matches: 11. The CDR3 contains 18 residues.

This clonotype was counted only a few times. The chain is built from TRBV3-1 and TRBJ2-5, with no clear D. V lost 3 bases and J 3 bases, leaving 14 bases between the germline ends. In germline, CDR1 is LGHDT, CDR2 YNNKEL (reference sequence). The length of the CDR3 is 15 residues. CDR3 nucleotides: TGTGCCAGCAGCCAGTGGGCTTTTAGGGAAGAGACCCAGTACTTC. Residues: CASSQWAFREETQYF.

V usage is TRBV29-1 and J usage is TRBJ2-1; a weak D match, TRBD1 (6 bases). This CDR3 contains 16 residues. Germline V gives CDR1 SQVTM, CDR2 ANQGSEA. Trimming shortened V by 3 bases and J by 4 bases, and 19 bases separated the two germline ends. In nucleotides, the CDR3 is TGCAGCGTTGAGTCAGGGGCGGCTATAAGGTACAATGAGCAGTTCTTC. Translating gives CSVESGAAIRYNEQFF.

The CDR3 protein is CASSQFRAGAGANTGELFF. In nucleotides, the CDR3 is TGTGCCAGCAGCCAATTTAGGGCAGGAGCCGGCGCGAACACCGGGGAGCTGTTTTTT. The chain recombines TRBV21-1 with TRBJ2-2; the D segment call TRBD2 is taken from the table without a DNA check. TRBV21-1 is assigned pseudogene status. This CDR3 spans 19 amino acids.

Many counts were recorded for this clonotype. The chain recombines TRBV6-2 or TRBV6-3 with TRBJ1-1; 8 bases fit TRBD1. The length of the CDR3 is 17 residues. J was trimmed by 0 bases and V by 7 bases; bases with no gene match: 13. Looked up from germline, CDR1 is MNHEY and CDR2 is SVGEGT. The CDR3 DNA reads as TGTGCCAGCACCCGAGGACAGGGAGTTCGCATGAACACTGAAGCTTTCTTT. Translating it yields CASTRGQGVRMNTEAFF.

The sample holds a few counts of this clonotype. The chain couples TRBV18 to TRBJ1-5, with D hard to call. Germline-derived CDR1 and CDR2 are KGHSH and LQKENI. This CDR3 comprises 15 residues. The V end was cut by 1 base, the J end by 5 bases, with 12 bases between. The CDR3 DNA reads TGTGCCAGCTCACCACTACCAGCCGGGGATCAGCCCCAGCATTTT. Its protein is CASSPLPAGDQPQHF.

V and J are TRBV20-1 and TRBJ2-7; D is undetermined. Trimming removed 0 bases at V and 10 bases at J, with 16 bases between. This CDR3 comprises 13 residues. CDR1 is DFQATT and CDR2 is SNEGSKA in the germline V gene (reference sequence). The CDR3 DNA sequence: TGCAGTGCTAGAGATCTCGTGGTAGCTCGACAGTACTTC. It yields the protein CSARDLVVARQYF.

The chain recombines TRBV27 with TRBJ2-3, with a tentative D call TRBD2 (7 bases). The germline gives CDR1 MNHEY, CDR2 SMNVEV (reference sequence). This CDR3 comprises 13 residues. With 3 bases removed from V and 6 bases from J, the gap between germline ends came to 10 bases. The CDR3 DNA reads TGTGCCAGCAGTTTTACGGGGGGCGATACGCAGTATTTT. As protein: CASSFTGGDTQYF.

The chain uses TRBV11-3 and TRBJ2-6, with D perhaps matching TRBD1 (5 bases). Between the trimmed V and J ends, which lost 5 bases and 0 bases, there was a span of 11 bases. CDR1 is SGHNT and CDR2 is YENEEA in the germline V gene. The CDR3 totals 16 residues. Here the CDR3 reads CASSPADSSGANVLTF. DNA for the CDR3: TGTGCCAGCAGCCCGGCCGACAGCTCTGGGGCCAACGTCCTGACTTTC.

In this sample, this clonotype turned up a few times. The rearrangement links TRBV20-1 to TRBJ1-1, with D tentatively TRBD1 (6 bases). The CDR3 extends over 15 amino acids. V gave up 0 bases and J gave up 4 bases, with 15 bases separating them. The V gene's germline CDR1 is DFQATT and CDR2 SNEGSKA (reference sequence). Written as DNA, the CDR3 is TGCAGTGCTAGAGATCGAAGAGGGGGTGGCACTGAAGCTTTCTTT. Translated: CSARDRRGGGTEAFF.

V and J are TRBV20-1 and TRBJ2-1, with TRBD2 matching over 12 bases. With 6 bases clipped from V and 2 bases from J, the junction kept 2 bases outside the gene matches. CDR3 size: 14 residues. The V gene's germline CDR1 is DFQATT and CDR2 SNEGSKA (reference sequence). CDR3 amino acids: CSASSGRAYNEQFF. CDR3 DNA: TGCAGTGCATCTAGCGGGAGGGCCTACAATGAGCAGTTCTTC.

The chain combines TRBV7-6 with TRBJ2-1; 13 nucleotides match TRBD2. Per the germline V gene, CDR1 is SGHVS and CDR2 is FNYEAQ. V dropped 4 bases and J dropped 9; count of bases not matched to a gene: 9. CDR3 length: 16 residues. The CDR3 reads CASSSSLAGGRFEQFF. The DNA for the CDR3 is TGTGCCAGCAGCTCGTCACTAGCGGGGGGGAGGTTTGAGCAGTTCTTC.

The V gene is TRBV3-1, the J gene TRBJ2-2; 13 bases match TRBD2. The CDR3 has 19 amino acids. Germline assignment: CDR1 LGHDT and CDR2 YNNKEL (reference sequence). The junction had 11 bases not matched to a gene; V was cut back by 2 bases and J by 5 bases. The CDR3 loop reads CASSQLGLLLAGGTGELFF. In nucleotides, the CDR3 is TGTGCCAGCAGCCAACTTGGGCTGCTACTAGCGGGGGGGACCGGGGAGCTGTTTTTT.

This clonotype was picked up a small number of times. The chain couples TRBV24-1 to TRBJ2-1; D remains ambiguous. Trimming took 9 bases from V and 6 from J, leaving 14 bases between them. The CDR3 is made up of 13 amino acids. CDR1 KGHDR and CDR2 SFDVKD come from the germline V gene. The CDR3 spells CATRARASNEQFF. As DNA, the CDR3 is TGTGCCACCCGGGCCCGGGCTTCCAATGAGCAGTTCTTC.

This clonotype has only a few counts. The gene calls are TRBV12-3 or TRBV12-4 and TRBJ2-7; D could derive from TRBD1 or TRBD2 (5 bases each). The CDR3 totals 14 residues. With 5 bases removed from V and 2 bases from J, the gap between germline ends came to 13 bases. Written as DNA, the CDR3 is TGTGCCAGCAGTCCCGGGACGGCCGCCTACGAGCAGTACTTC. Translation gives CASSPGTAAYEQYF.

In this sample, this clonotype turned up a few times. The CDR3 nucleotides read TGTGCCAGCAGCTTAGGGACGGGAGTTAATCAGCCCCAGCATTTT. Translation gives CASSLGTGVNQPQHF. The rearrangement uses TRBV7-9 and TRBJ1-5; D unresolved. Germline V lookup: CDR1 SEHNR, CDR2 FQNEAQ (reference sequence). The CDR3 has 15 amino acids. V lost 1 base and J lost 4, with 11 bases in between.

This clonotype was recorded a few times. The chain combines TRBV4-3 with TRBJ1-1; D gene ambiguous. The CDR3 has 17 residues. Germline V gene lookup returns CDR1 LGHNA and CDR2 YSLEER. Trimming removed 0 bases at V and 4 bases at J, with 18 bases between. The CDR3 loop is CASSQDFLGTPGTEAFF. Written as DNA, the CDR3 is TGCGCCAGCAGCCAAGATTTCCTAGGCACCCCGGGCACTGAAGCTTTCTTT.

The chain joins TRBV29-1 to TRBJ2-2, with a tentative D call TRBD2 (6 bases). The germline V gene encodes CDR1 SQVTM and CDR2 ANQGSEA. This CDR3 contains 13 residues. Trimming took off 3 bases at V and 5 bases at J, with 10 bases between the two ends. The CDR3 spells CSVDGGITGELFF. Here the CDR3 DNA reads TGCAGCGTTGACGGAGGGATAACCGGGGAGCTGTTTTTT.

The chain has TRBV5-1 and TRBJ2-1, with 8 bases fitting TRBD2. Germline values: CDR1 SGHRS, CDR2 YFSETQ. V lost 2 bases and J lost 6; bases outside the gene matches: 7. The CDR3 loop spans 15 amino acids. The CDR3, as DNA: TGCGCCAGCAGCTTAGGCCCCAGCGGGGGCAATGAGCAGTTCTTC. Translation gives CASSLGPSGGNEQFF.

The rearrangement links TRBV12-3 or TRBV12-4 to TRBJ2-4; no reliable D call. The CDR3 has 15 amino acids. V was clipped by 4 bases and J by 0 bases, with 10 bases between them. CDR3 DNA: TGTGCCAGCAGTTCCCTCTTGGGAGCCAAAAACATTCAGTACTTC. Translated, it gives CASSSLLGAKNIQYF.

This clonotype occurred a few times. This chain connects TRBV6-2 or TRBV6-3 to TRBJ2-1; no clear D. V was shortened by 6 bases and J by 9 bases, with 12 bases between the two germline ends. This CDR3 spans 12 amino acids. Germline V CDR1 and CDR2: MNHEY, SVGEGT. The CDR3 DNA sequence: TGTGCCAGCAGCTCCCCTTGGATTGAGCAGTTCTTC. Translated: CASSSPWIEQFF.

The gene calls are TRBV10-3 and TRBJ2-7; no definite D call. Per germline, CDR1 ENHRY and CDR2 SYGVKD. V shed 10 bases and J shed 7 bases, with 14 bases lying between them. The CDR3 totals 11 residues. This CDR3 is CATRESREQYF. The CDR3 bases are TGTGCCACCAGAGAATCGAGGGAGCAGTACTTC.

CDR3 in DNA: TGTGCCAGCGGATTCGGACTAGCGGGAGGCGAGCAGTACTTC. Encoded protein: CASGFGLAGGEQYF. The chain employs TRBV12-3 or TRBV12-4 and TRBJ2-7; TRBD2 matches 14 bases. After removal of 8 bases from V and 6 bases from J, the junction contained 6 bases not matched to a gene. This CDR3 has 14 residues.

The sample holds a few counts of this clonotype. This chain connects TRBV28 to TRBJ1-1; D uncertain. V was clipped by 1 base and J by 3 bases, with 3 bases between them. CDR1 and CDR2 from the germline V gene are MDHEN and SYDVKM. The CDR3 is made up of 12 amino acids. CDR3 sequence: CASSLLYTEAFF. The CDR3 DNA is TGTGCCAGCAGTTTATTGTACACTGAAGCTTTCTTT.

The CDR3 spells CSATAPGQSSYEQYF. CDR3 coding DNA: TGCAGTGCTACGGCGCCGGGACAGAGCTCCTACGAGCAGTACTTC. This chain joins TRBV20-1 and TRBJ2-7, with TRBD1 matching 7 bases. Germline CDR1 reads DFQATT; CDR2 reads SNEGSKA (reference sequence). CDR3 length: 15 residues. After removal of 4 bases from V and 0 bases from J, the junction contained 9 bases not matched to a gene.

The genes are TRBV5-1 and TRBJ2-5; TRBD1 is a possible D gene (6 bases). The CDR3 is 15 residues long. The V and J ends lost 4 bases and 3 bases respectively, with 16 bases between them. CDR1 and CDR2 (germline): SGHRS, YFSETQ. CDR3: CASSPEGWTEETQYF. In DNA form, the CDR3 reads TGCGCCAGCAGCCCCGAAGGATGGACAGAAGAGACCCAGTACTTC.

This clonotype was seen more than once but under ten times. This chain joins TRBV5-1 and TRBJ1-6; the D is unclear. From germline, CDR1 is SGHRS and CDR2 YFSETQ. Trimming took off 3 bases at V and 11 bases at J, with 12 bases between the two ends. This CDR3 is 13 amino acids long. CDR3 sequence reads: CASSSDYRAPLHF. The DNA of the CDR3 is TGCGCCAGCAGCTCGGACTACAGAGCACCCCTCCACTTT.

CDR3 in amino acids: CASRRSGGRADTQYF. The CDR3 DNA reads TGTGCCAGCAGGAGGAGCGGGGGGCGCGCAGATACGCAGTATTTT. V and J are TRBV6-5 and TRBJ2-3; 9 bases match TRBD2. The CDR3 runs to 15 residues. Germline assignment: CDR1 MNHEY and CDR2 SVGAGI. V lost 6 bases to trimming and J lost 4 bases; unmatched junction nucleotides: 8.